Presented here are 30 T cell receptor beta chains from one specimen sequenced in a study of T cells in Graves' hyperthyroidism and ophthalmopathy. Using RNA transcripts as the source, TCR beta CDR3 regions were amplified. Primed by the HTBI set, a first-round RT-PCR was run on the TCR CDR3. TCRdb independently ran MiXCR on the multiplex PCR reads; one entry per CDR3 protein. The sample has more than 550,000 distinct CDR3 sequences; less than 45% are singletons. The specimen was peripheral blood or thyroid tissue (not recorded which). The receptor set was obtained from an adult man with Graves' disease, either hyperthyroidism or ophthalmopathy (not recorded which).

The chain uses TRBV7-2 and TRBJ1-2, with 9 bases aligning to TRBD1. V gave up 3 bases and J gave up 3 bases; unmatched junction bases: 11. The CDR3 totals 17 residues. Germline values: CDR1 SGHTA, CDR2 FQGNSA. The CDR3 DNA is TGTGCCAGCAGCTTGGGGACCTCGGGACAGGGATACTATGGCTACACCTTC. Its protein is CASSLGTSGQGYYGYTF.

The genes are TRBV2 and TRBJ1-1, with a possible D match to TRBD1 (5 bases). The length of the CDR3 is 14 residues. V lost 5 bases and J 4 bases, leaving 14 bases between the germline ends. Germline V gene sequence: CDR1 SNHLY, CDR2 FYNNEI. CDR3: CASSRDRAVTEAFF. Here the CDR3 DNA reads TGTGCCAGCAGTCGAGACAGAGCAGTCACTGAAGCTTTCTTT. The full variable domain, completed using reference TRBV2 and TRBJ1-1, is EPEVTQTPSHQVTQMGQEVILRCVPISNHLYFYWYRQILGQKVEFLVSFYNNEISEKSEIFDDQFSVERPDGSNFTLKIRSTKLEDSAMYFCASSRDRAVTEAFFGQGTRLTVV.

This chain links TRBV24-1 with TRBJ2-5; D may match TRBD1 or TRBD2 (7 bases each). V was clipped by 4 bases and J by 3 bases, with 17 bases between them. Germline lookup yields CDR1 KGHDR and CDR2 SFDVKD. CDR3 length: 16 amino acids. CDR3 bases: TGTGCCACCAGTGACCCAGGGGGGGGACTCGAAGAGACCCAGTACTTC. This encodes CATSDPGGGLEETQYF.

The J gene is TRBJ2-5, the V gene TRBV2; a weak D match, TRBD1 (5 bases). The length of the CDR3 is 13 residues. The germline CDR1 and CDR2 sequences are SNHLY and FYNNEI. The CDR3 DNA is TGTGCAACTCGAGCAGGGCTCCAAGAGACCCAGTACTTC. It translates to CATRAGLQETQYF.

The gene calls are TRBV10-3 and TRBJ2-5; D possibly corresponds to TRBD2 (6 bases). Germline V gene lookup returns CDR1 ENHRY and CDR2 SYGVKD. V was shortened by 2 bases and J by 2 bases, with 9 bases between the two germline ends. The CDR3 runs to 14 residues. CDR3 in amino acids: CAISEGGVQETQYF. The CDR3 DNA is TGTGCCATCAGTGAGGGCGGGGTGCAAGAGACCCAGTACTTC.

This clonotype was observed a few times. The chain couples TRBV20-1 to TRBJ2-7, with D tentatively TRBD2 (6 bases). The CDR3 spans 13 residues. With 2 bases removed from V and 0 bases from J, the gap between germline ends came to 8 bases. Germline V lookup: CDR1 DFQATT, CDR2 SNEGSKA (reference sequence). CDR3 nucleotides: TGCAGTGCTAGACACGGGAGCTCCTACGAGCAGTACTTC. It yields the protein CSARHGSSYEQYF.

This rearrangement joins TRBV6-5 to TRBJ2-7; TRBD2 is a possible D gene (6 bases). The CDR3 consists of 13 residues. V dropped 5 bases and J dropped 6 bases, with 14 bases sitting between them. The V gene's germline CDR1 is MNHEY and CDR2 SVGAGI. CDR3 protein: CASSRDFYGEQYF. The CDR3 nucleotides read TGTGCCAGCAGTCGGGACTTTTACGGCGAGCAGTACTTC.

The chain uses TRBV24-1 and TRBJ2-2; D not resolved. The CDR3 sequence is 14 residues long. V lost 11 bases and J 6 bases, leaving 18 bases between the germline ends. CDR1 is KGHDR, CDR2 SFDVKD, per germline. The CDR3 sequence: CASSLATVAGELFF. CDR3 DNA: TGTGCCAGTAGTTTGGCGACGGTGGCCGGGGAGCTGTTTTTT.

Turning to this clonotype: The junction does not match germline at one end; this may be a read error. CDR3 nucleotide sequence: TGTGCCGGCAGCCCAAATCTCGTGGGAGCTTTCTTT. Protein product: CAGSPNLVGAFF. The chain combines TRBV7-9 with TRBJ1-1; D remains unclear. In germline, CDR1 is SEHNR, CDR2 FQNEAQ (reference sequence). This CDR3 spans 12 amino acids. Combining the CDR3 with reference TRBV7-9 and TRBJ1-1 gives the whole variable domain DTGVSQNPRHKITKRGQNVTFRCDPISEHNRLYWYRQTLGQGPEFLTYFQNEAQLEKSRLLSDRFSAERPKGSFSTLEIQRTEQGDSAMYLCAGSPNLVGAFFGQGTRLTVV.

Remarks on this clonotype: A much larger clone sits a single nucleotide away, making a read error possible. This chain joins TRBV7-9 and TRBJ1-4; the D gene is possibly TRBD1 (5 bases). Trimming stripped 3 bases from V and 8 bases from J, with 13 bases between. CDR3 length: 14 amino acids. CDR1 and CDR2 from the germline V gene are SEHNR and FQNEAQ (reference sequence). CDR3 amino acids: CASSFRDPVEKLFF. The CDR3, as DNA: TGTGCCAGCAGCTTCCGGGACCCTGTCGAAAAACTGTTTTTT.

The chain joins TRBV6-6 to TRBJ1-1, with D perhaps matching TRBD1 (5 bases). CDR1 MNHNY and CDR2 SVGAGI come from the germline V gene (reference sequence). The CDR3 sequence is 16 residues long. V was trimmed by 0 bases and J by 1 base, leaving 12 bases between them. The CDR3 nucleotides are TGTGCCAGCAGTTACTCCCGGGCAGGGAAGAACACTGAAGCTTTCTTT. This encodes CASSYSRAGKNTEAFF.

With regard to this clonotype: With a much larger clone just one base away, this may be a read error. The rearrangement links TRBV7-9 to TRBJ1-4, with D unclear. The length of the CDR3 is 14 residues. CDR1 is SEHNR and CDR2 is FQNEAQ in the germline V gene (reference sequence). Trimming took 8 bases from V and 0 from J, leaving 10 bases between them. The CDR3 spells CASDAQTTNEKLFF. The CDR3 DNA follows: TGTGCCAGCGATGCCCAGACAACTAATGAAAAACTGTTTTTT.

The V gene is TRBV29-1, the J gene TRBJ2-7, with 7 nucleotides matching TRBD1. Germline V gene sequence: CDR1 SQVTM, CDR2 ANQGSEA. The CDR3 is 11 amino acids. Trimming took 5 bases from V and 5 from J; bases not matched to a gene: 3. CDR3 in amino acids: CSVQGGNEQYF. CDR3 DNA: TGCAGCGTTCAAGGGGGCAACGAGCAGTACTTC.

Points on this clonotype: Because the CDR3's place on the DNA is in doubt, the DNA is left out and the CDR3 is given as listed by TCRdb. The V gene is TRBV10-3, the J gene TRBJ1-4. The CDR3 spans 19 amino acids, including both terminal residues. CDR1 is ENHRY and CDR2 is SYGVKD in the germline V gene. CDR3 sequence: CAISESRAGPSYTFGKLFF.

This clonotype was recorded many times. The rearrangement links TRBV29-1 to TRBJ1-5; no definite D call. Trimming took off 4 bases at V and 4 bases at J, with 8 bases between the two ends. The germline V gene encodes CDR1 SQVTM and CDR2 ANQGSEA. The CDR3 runs 12 residues. CDR3 bases: TGCAGCGTTGGGGTAGAAAATCAGCCCCAGCATTTT. As protein: CSVGVENQPQHF.

V usage is TRBV7-8 and J usage is TRBJ1-6; the D gene is possibly TRBD1 (6 bases). Deletions cut 0 bases from V and 9 bases from J, with 12 bases between. This CDR3 is built from 15 residues. Germline loops: CDR1 SGHVS, CDR2 FQNEAQ. The CDR3: CASSLAPRGPSPLHF. The CDR3 DNA is TGTGCCAGCAGCTTAGCCCCCAGGGGACCTTCACCCCTCCACTTT.

This clonotype came up once. The chain employs TRBV12-3 or TRBV12-4 and TRBJ1-1; a possible D gene is TRBD1 (6 bases). There are 14 residues in the CDR3. Trimming cost V 7 bases and J 0 bases, with 12 bases left between them. In nucleotides, the CDR3 is TGTGCCAGCAATACCGGGACACTGAACACTGAAGCTTTCTTT. Amino acid sequence: CASNTGTLNTEAFF.

The J gene is TRBJ2-5, the V gene TRBV25-1; TRBD1 matches 8 bases. After removal of 5 bases from V and 5 bases from J, the junction contained 10 bases not matched to a gene. CDR1 MGHDK and CDR2 SYGVNS come from the germline V gene. There are 15 residues in the CDR3. Here the CDR3 DNA reads TGTGCCAGCAGTCCAGGAAGGACAGGGTGGGAGACCCAGTACTTC. Its protein product is CASSPGRTGWETQYF. Variable domain in full (rest from reference TRBV25-1 and TRBJ2-5): EADIYQTPRYLVIGTGKKITLECSQTMGHDKMYWYQQDPGMELHLIHYSYGVNSTEKGDLSSESTVSRIRTEHFPLTLESARPSHTSQYLCASSPGRTGWETQYFGPGTRLLVL.

As for this clonotype: A much larger clone lies one base from this, so it may be a read error. The CDR3 DNA follows: TGTGCCAGCAGTGACCGACTAGCGGGGTTGAAGACCCAGTACTTC. Amino acid sequence: CASSDRLAGLKTQYF. The genes are TRBV6-1 and TRBJ2-5, with TRBD2 identical over 11 bases. The CDR3 loop spans 15 amino acids. Germline CDR1 reads MNHNS; CDR2 reads SASEGT. After removal of 3 bases from V and 6 bases from J, the junction contained 6 bases not matched to a gene.

Regarding this clonotype: At one end, the junction sequence differs from germline, possibly due to a read error. The CDR3 DNA follows: TGTGCCTGGACTCACCGGAGGAACACTGAAGCTTTCTTT. It specifies CAWTHRRNTEAFF. This sequence joins TRBV10-2 and TRBJ1-1; no definite D call. Per germline, CDR1 WSHSY and CDR2 SAAADI. The CDR3 is 13 amino acids.

V usage is TRBV4-1 and J usage is TRBJ1-2; no clear D. Per germline, CDR1 MGHRA and CDR2 YSYEKL. The CDR3 sequence is 15 residues long. Between the trimmed V and J ends, which lost 2 bases and 5 bases, there was a span of 15 bases. The DNA of the CDR3 is TGCGCCAGCAGCCAATTGGGCGGCATCATGTATGGCTACACCTTC. It codes for CASSQLGGIMYGYTF.

This chain joins TRBV6-5 and TRBJ2-5; 9 bases agree with TRBD2. Germline loops: CDR1 MNHEY, CDR2 SVGAGI. The V gene end was trimmed by 7 bases and the J gene end by 3 bases; junction bases not matched to a gene: 6. The CDR3 contains 14 residues. The CDR3 region is CASKKGLAEETQYF. The CDR3 coding sequence is TGTGCCAGCAAAAAGGGACTAGCTGAAGAGACCCAGTACTTC.

This clonotype was observed many times. The J gene is TRBJ1-2, the V gene TRBV24-1; no clear D. Germline-derived CDR1 and CDR2 are KGHDR and SFDVKD. This CDR3 is built from 13 residues. The ends were cut back, 7 bases at V and 5 bases at J, with 13 bases in the middle. The chain's CDR3 is CATSEGRAYGYTF. The CDR3 DNA reads as TGTGCCACCAGCGAAGGTAGGGCGTATGGCTACACCTTC.

This clonotype has more than one count but fewer than ten. One end of the junction is discordant with germline, which a read error may explain. This chain uses TRBV20-1 with TRBJ1-2, with D possibly TRBD1 on 6 matching bases. Germline assignment: CDR1 DFQATT and CDR2 SNEGSKA (reference sequence). CDR3 length: 12 amino acids. CDR3 protein: CSARTALGGFHF. The CDR3 DNA reads as TGCAGTGCTAGAACCGCTCTCGGGGGCTTCCACTTC.

This clonotype occurred a few times. A much larger clone differs from this one at a single base, so this may be a read error. V and J are TRBV6-5 and TRBJ2-5, with D unclear. The CDR3 has 14 residues. The V gene's germline CDR1 is MNHEY and CDR2 SVGAGI. This CDR3 reads CATSGTPPQGTQYF. CDR3 DNA: TGTGCCACCAGTGGTACACCACCCCAAGGGACCCAGTACTTC.

The rearrangement joins TRBV7-8 to TRBJ2-7; the match to TRBD2 covers 8 bases. The germline gives CDR1 SGHVS, CDR2 FQNEAQ. This CDR3 comprises 14 residues. J gave up 6 bases and V 10 bases, and 14 bases lay outside the gene matches. CDR3 in amino acids: CATGLGPGGGEQYF. CDR3 coding DNA: TGTGCCACCGGCCTGGGACCGGGAGGGGGCGAGCAGTACTTC. The variable domain in full, with the rest retrieved from reference TRBV7-8 and TRBJ2-7, is GAGVSQSPRYKVAKRGQDVALRCDPISGHVSLFWYQQALGQGPEFLTYFQNEAQLDKSGLPSDRFFAERPEGSVSTLKIQRTQQEDSAVYLCATGLGPGGGEQYFGPGTRLTVT.

This chain connects TRBV19 to TRBJ1-5, with D perhaps matching TRBD1 (6 bases). CDR3 length: 17 amino acids. The ends were cut back, 0 bases at V and 2 bases at J, with 14 bases in the middle. Germline lookup yields CDR1 LNHDA and CDR2 SQIVND (reference sequence). The CDR3 reads CASSIDRGGRGNQPQHF. CDR3 nucleotide sequence: TGTGCCAGTAGTATAGACAGGGGTGGACGAGGCAATCAGCCCCAGCATTTT.

In this sample, this clonotype turned up many times. J is TRBJ2-7 and V is TRBV7-9; a weak D match, TRBD1 (6 bases). This CDR3 has 13 amino acids. Deletions cut 2 bases from V and 5 bases from J, with 10 bases between. CDR1 is SEHNR, CDR2 FQNEAQ, per germline (reference sequence). The CDR3 DNA sequence: TGTGCCAGCAGCTTAAACAGGGATCACGAGCAGTACTTC. This translates into CASSLNRDHEQYF. Full variable domain (remainder filled in from reference TRBV7-9 and TRBJ2-7): DTGVSQNPRHKITKRGQNVTFRCDPISEHNRLYWYRQTLGQGPEFLTYFQNEAQLEKSRLLSDRFSAERPKGSFSTLEIQRTEQGDSAMYLCASSLNRDHEQYFGPGTRLTVT.

The count of this clonotype is one. The chain has TRBV6-5 and TRBJ1-4; unclear D gene. This CDR3 is 13 amino acids long. V lost 0 bases, J lost 8 bases, and 7 bases lay in between. Germline V gene lookup returns CDR1 MNHEY and CDR2 SVGAGI. The CDR3 sequence: CASSYSGGEKLFF. The CDR3 region has the DNA TGTGCCAGCAGTTACTCGGGTGGCGAAAAACTGTTTTTT.

The chain is built from TRBV19 and TRBJ2-7; possibly TRBD2 for D (6 bases). This CDR3 region has 14 residues. Germline V lookup: CDR1 LNHDA, CDR2 SQIVND (reference sequence). Trimming removed 3 bases at V and 0 bases at J, with 9 bases between. The CDR3 sequence is CASSIGGASYEQYF. The CDR3 nucleotides read TGTGCCAGTAGTATCGGAGGGGCCTCCTACGAGCAGTACTTC.